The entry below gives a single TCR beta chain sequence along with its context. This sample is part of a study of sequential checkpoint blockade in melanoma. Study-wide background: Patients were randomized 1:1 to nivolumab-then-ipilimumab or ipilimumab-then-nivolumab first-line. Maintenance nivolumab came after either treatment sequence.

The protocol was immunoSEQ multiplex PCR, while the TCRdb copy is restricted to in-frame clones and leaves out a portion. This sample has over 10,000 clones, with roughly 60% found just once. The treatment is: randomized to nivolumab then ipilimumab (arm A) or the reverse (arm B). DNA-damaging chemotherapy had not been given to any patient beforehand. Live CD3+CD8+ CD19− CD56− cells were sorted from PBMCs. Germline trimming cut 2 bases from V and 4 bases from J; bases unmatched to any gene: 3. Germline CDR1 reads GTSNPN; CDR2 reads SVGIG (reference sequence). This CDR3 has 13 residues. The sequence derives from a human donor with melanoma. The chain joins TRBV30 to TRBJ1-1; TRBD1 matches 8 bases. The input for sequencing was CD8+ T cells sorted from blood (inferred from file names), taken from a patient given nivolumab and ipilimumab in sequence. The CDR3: CAWSSGGGTEAFF. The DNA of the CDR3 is TGTGCCTGGAGTTCAGGGGGCGGCACTGAAGCTTTCTTT.